The source of this T cell receptor beta chain is a study of T cells in Graves' hyperthyroidism and ophthalmopathy (dated by TCRdb to the late 2010s). Regarding the complete study: Peripheral blood samples were taken at the time of initial diagnosis, prior to any treatment. To identify distinguishing TCR V-J signatures, a discovery cohort of some 99 patients was used, comprising 43 with Graves' ophthalmopathy and about 59 with stable Graves' hyperthyroidism. Prospective prediction of ophthalmopathy was tested in an independent validation cohort consisting of 18 hyperthyroidism patients and around 17 patients who later progressed to ophthalmopathy. For training and testing, the 100 or so patients in the discovery cohort were randomly divided in a 7:3 ratio. In addition, the study compared T-cell repertoires in thyroid tissue and in blood from roughly six Graves' hyperthyroidism patients. Once sampling was done, hyperthyroidism patients were given methimazole at a starting dose of 30 mg daily, whereas ophthalmopathy patients were given high-dose intravenous methylprednisolone. According to the paper, TCR Vbeta CDR3 sequencing was carried out on approximately 140 peripheral blood samples, which came from approximately 41 ophthalmopathy, around 75 hyperthyroidism and approximately 17 progressor patients. What the research found in general, with its limitations: Sample size was not statistically predetermined, and investigators were not blinded to group allocation. In validation, the model predicted progression to ophthalmopathy a median of roughly 6.5 months before onset, with about 64% sensitivity and roughly 73% specificity. Blood samples also contained most of the expanded thyroid clonotypes (frequency above 0.001), which suggests that blood repertoires may reflect thyroid immune responses. A model built on a 13 V-J signature distinguished ophthalmopathy from stable hyperthyroidism, reaching 87.88% sensitivity and under 84% specificity in cross-validation and 80%/75% in testing.

Hyperthyroidism patients were newly diagnosed, with disease duration under 2 months, and aged 18 to 65 years. Exclusion was applied to patients with uncontrolled infections, other autoimmune diseases, pregnancy or lactation. Diagnoses relied on clinical symptoms, serum thyroxine and TRAb, thyroid ultrasound and orbital computed tomography. Blood from progressor patients was collected at the time of first diagnosis with hyperthyroidism, before any ophthalmopathy symptoms had appeared. Ficoll-Paque density gradient centrifugation was used to isolate PBMCs from 9.5 to 10 ml of fresh peripheral blood. Progressor patients were initially diagnosed with Graves' hyperthyroidism and developed ophthalmopathy during follow-up. Total RNA was extracted with Trizol reagent, and quality was checked on an Agilent 2100 Bioanalyzer. Based on the germline V gene, the CDR1 and CDR2 sequences are KGHSH and LQKENI. V loses 3 bases, J loses 2 bases, and the germline ends lie 11 bases apart. The CDR3 holds 14 amino acids from the cysteine to the phenylalanine. Solely the CDR3 DNA is kept, with 42 bases framed from the first base.

The TCR beta CDR3 regions were amplified from RNA transcripts. A first-round RT-PCR of the TCR CDR3 used the HTBI primer set with the Qiagen OneStep RT-PCR kit. A second multiplex PCR round built the libraries, followed by size selection and purification. The libraries were sequenced on an Illumina HiSeq2000 using paired-end 100 bp reads. In the original analysis: SOAPnuke was used to process the raw data, removing reads that contained adapters or uncalled bases, had a mean Phred below 15, or lacked an exact match to the constant primer or identifier. COPE v1.2.5 was used to merge the high-quality paired reads, and each unique nucleotide sequence was defined as a clonotype. MiTCR v1.1 was used to align clonotypes to the IMGT TRBV, TRBD and TRBJ reference segments. Only V-J combinations with frequency above 0.0001, covering 99% to 99.2% of repertoires, were analysed. A TCS score was defined as the ratio of F50 (clonal expansion) to E x V (chaos), with BLOSUM62-based TCRdist applied between CDR3 peptides within each V-J. Welch's t-statistics and random forest reduced approximately 520 V-J features to 13, which were used in a naive Bayes classifier (R e1071). In TCRdb, the public reads were trimmed at Q25 with fastp and aligned with MiXCR, with productive beta chains retained. When rows share a CDR3 protein, they turn into one entry using the most common DNA and genes. It is TCRdb's table, rather than the study itself, that gives the V and J calls and clone size. The sample table lists about 770,000 distinct CDR3 sequences, around a sixth of them with a count of one. The ten largest clones represent around 17% of the sample.

This clonotype was seen a handful of times. There is no known antigen for this receptor. No base-level quality is on record; no much larger clone is a single base apart. The sequenced sample was blood. This sequence originates from a woman aged 45 to 65 with Graves' hyperthyroidism that later progressed to Graves' ophthalmopathy. The V and J segments used are TRBV18 and TRBJ2-7; matching of 6 bases hints at TRBD1 as the D gene. The CDR3 region has the sequence CASSPKQGPYEQYF. Here is the DNA: TGTGCCAGCTCACCTAAGCAGGGGCCCTACGAGCAGTACTTC. Outside the CDR3, residues come from the reference TRBV18 and TRBJ2-7 proteins, so the full variable domain is: NAGVMQNPRHLVRRRGQEARLRCSPMKGHSHVYWYRQLPEEGLKFMVYLQKENIIDESGMPKERFSAEFPKEGPSILRIQQVVRGDSAAYFCASSPKQGPYEQYFGPGTRLTVT.